The 21 T cell receptor beta chains presented below share a single source sample, sequenced in a study of blood T cell repertoires in COVID-19. This table comes from immunoSEQ multiplex PCR, and its TCRdb copy is limited to in-frame clones, with some not included. The data show about 270,000 clones, roughly 90% seen once. Specimen: peripheral blood. These receptors came from a woman between 65 and 79 years old with COVID-19, enrolled during active disease.

The genes are TRBV24-1 and TRBJ2-2, with 8 bases that match TRBD1. V was clipped by 3 bases and J by 4 bases; unmatched bases: 6. This CDR3 is 16 amino acids long. The germline V gene has CDR1 KGHDR and CDR2 SFDVKD. This CDR3 reads CATSDPGQGGTGELFF. DNA for the CDR3: TGTGCCACCAGTGATCCCGGACAGGGTGGCACCGGGGAGCTGTTTTTT.

The V call is TRBV19, the J call TRBJ2-5; TRBD1 matches at 8 bases. V shed 1 base and J 4 bases; nucleotides not matched to a gene: 8. The CDR3 has 16 residues. Per the germline V gene, CDR1 is LNHDA and CDR2 is SQIVND (reference sequence). For the CDR3, the DNA is TGTGCCAGTAGTATAGGGGGCAGGGGGCGCGGAGAGACCCAGTACTTC. Its translation: CASSIGGRGRGETQYF.

The V call is TRBV2, the J call TRBJ1-2; a possible D gene is TRBD1 (6 bases). Germline assignment: CDR1 SNHLY and CDR2 FYNNEI. Trimming took 5 bases from V and 4 from J, leaving 20 bases between them. The CDR3 length is 16 residues. As DNA, the CDR3 is TGTGCCAGCAGTCCCAAGTCACAGGGCTTGGTCTATGGCTACACCTTC. Protein product: CASSPKSQGLVYGYTF.

The chain couples TRBV24-1 to TRBJ2-3; D is possibly TRBD2 (7 bases). CDR1 and CDR2 from the germline V gene are KGHDR and SFDVKD. Between the trimmed V and J ends, which lost 5 bases and 3 bases, there was a span of 11 bases. The CDR3 has 14 amino acids. The CDR3 bases are TGTGCCACCAGTGGCGGGGGCCTAACAGATACGCAGTATTTT. This encodes CATSGGGLTDTQYF.

The chain has TRBV7-3 and TRBJ2-1, with D perhaps matching TRBD1 (5 bases). Germline-derived CDR1 and CDR2 are SGHTA and FQGTGA. V was shortened by 5 bases and J by 4 bases, with 9 bases between the two germline ends. The CDR3 has 13 amino acids. CDR3 amino acids: CASSPDRYNEQFF. For the CDR3, the DNA is TGTGCCAGCAGCCCCGACAGATACAATGAGCAGTTCTTC. Drawing the rest from reference TRBV7-3 and TRBJ2-1, the complete variable domain is GAGVSQTPSNKVTEKGKYVELRCDPISGHTALYWYRQSLGQGPEFLIYFQGTGAADDSGLPNDRFFAVRPEGSVSTLKIQRTERGDSAVYLCASSPDRYNEQFFGPGTRLTVL.

V is TRBV24-1 and J is TRBJ1-5, with 7 nucleotides matching TRBD1. The V segment lost 6 bases and the J segment 6 bases; nucleotides outside the gene matches: 4. CDR1 is KGHDR, CDR2 SFDVKD, per germline. This CDR3 contains 13 residues. The chain's CDR3 is CATSRQGGQPQHF. As DNA, the CDR3 is TGTGCCACCAGTCGACAGGGCGGTCAGCCCCAGCATTTT.

The chain carries TRBV6-5 and TRBJ2-2, with 11 bases lining up with TRBD2. CDR1 MNHEY and CDR2 SVGAGI come from the germline V gene. The CDR3 length is 16 residues. V was pared by 2 bases and J by 7 bases, with 6 bases of the junction left unmatched. The CDR3 protein is CASSYRASGGIGELFF. The CDR3, as DNA: TGTGCCAGCAGTTACAGGGCTAGCGGGGGGATCGGGGAGCTGTTTTTT.

V and J are TRBV6-6 and TRBJ1-2, with 8 bases fitting TRBD1. The germline V gene has CDR1 MNHNY and CDR2 SVGAGI (reference sequence). V was clipped by 2 bases and J by 5 bases; unmatched bases: 7. CDR3 size: 15 residues. The CDR3 DNA follows: TGTGCCAGCAGTTACACAGGGGGGTCCCTATATGGCTACACCTTC. Translating it yields CASSYTGGSLYGYTF.

The chain links TRBV7-2 to TRBJ2-3, with 8 bases that match TRBD2. V was clipped by 3 bases and J by 5 bases; unmatched bases: 10. The CDR3 is 16 residues long. In germline, CDR1 is SGHTA, CDR2 FQGNSA. In DNA, the CDR3 is TGTGCCAGCAGCTTTCAAGCGGGGGCTGGAGGAGATACGCAGTATTTT. Encoded protein: CASSFQAGAGGDTQYF.

This chain joins TRBV3-1 (or the pseudogene TRBV3-2) and TRBJ2-1, with 14 bases fitting TRBD2. The junction had 3 bases not matched to a gene; V was cut back by 4 bases and J by 4 bases. The CDR3 length is 16 residues. CDR1 is LGHDT, CDR2 YNNKEL, per germline (reference sequence). CDR3 sequence reads: CASSLRTSGGYNEQFF. CDR3 DNA sequence: TGTGCCAGCAGCCTACGGACTAGCGGGGGGTACAATGAGCAGTTCTTC.

The J gene is TRBJ1-5, the V gene TRBV19; possible D gene TRBD1, 6 bases. V lost 4 bases, J lost 6 bases, and 16 bases lay in between. Per germline, CDR1 LNHDA and CDR2 SQIVND (reference sequence). CDR3 length: 15 residues. DNA of the CDR3: TGTGCCAGTAGTACTGTTGGGGGCGAGGGTCAGCCCCAGCATTTT. Residues: CASSTVGGEGQPQHF.

The chain uses TRBV18 and TRBJ2-7; 8 nucleotides match TRBD1. Germline loops: CDR1 KGHSH, CDR2 LQKENI. J was trimmed by 6 bases and V by 2 bases; bases with no gene match: 3. The CDR3 length is 13 residues. CDR3: CASSPDRGPEQYF. The DNA of the CDR3 is TGTGCCAGCTCACCAGACAGGGGTCCCGAGCAGTACTTC.

The sample holds one count of this clone. CDR3 protein: CAISESDAGRIYEQYF. The CDR3 bases are TGTGCCATCAGTGAGTCGGACGCGGGACGGATCTACGAGCAGTACTTC. The chain combines TRBV10-3 with TRBJ2-7, with D possibly matching TRBD2 (6 bases). The CDR3 runs 16 residues. Trimming pared 0 bases from V and 3 bases from J, leaving 15 bases between. Per germline, CDR1 ENHRY and CDR2 SYGVKD.

This clone was observed a single time. The chain links TRBV28 to TRBJ1-2; 8 bases are shared with TRBD1. V trimming: 5 bases; J trimming: 8 bases; junction bases outside the gene matches: 10. Per the germline V gene, CDR1 is MDHEN and CDR2 is SYDVKM. The CDR3 is 14 amino acids. In DNA form, the CDR3 reads TGTGCCAGCAGTCCCCCGGACAGGGCGGGAGGCTACACCTTC. It yields the protein CASSPPDRAGGYTF.

The gene calls are TRBV6-6 and TRBJ1-5; tentatively, D is TRBD1 (6 bases). CDR3 length: 15 amino acids. Looked up from germline, CDR1 is MNHNY and CDR2 is SVGAGI (reference sequence). V lost 7 bases to trimming and J lost 3 bases, with 16 bases between them. CDR3 DNA sequence: TGTGCCAGCACCCTCCGGGACAATGTCAATCAGCCCCAGCATTTT. Translated, it gives CASTLRDNVNQPQHF.

The V gene is TRBV3-1 (or the pseudogene TRBV3-2), the J gene TRBJ1-2; tentatively, D is TRBD1 (5 bases). The germline V gene has CDR1 LGHDT and CDR2 YNNKEL (reference sequence). This CDR3 is 15 amino acids long. The V gene lost 3 bases and the J gene lost 4 bases, with 15 bases spanning the gap. In DNA form, the CDR3 reads TGTGCCAGCAGCCACGCCGACAGCTCCATCTATGGCTACACCTTC. Translation: CASSHADSSIYGYTF.

V is TRBV4-3 and J is TRBJ1-1; no reliable D call. The CDR3 sequence is 13 residues long. Per germline, CDR1 LGHNA and CDR2 YSLEER. The V and J ends lost 0 bases and 6 bases respectively, with 8 bases between them. CDR3 sequence: CASSQEEESEAFF. The CDR3, as DNA: TGCGCCAGCAGCCAAGAGGAGGAGTCTGAAGCTTTCTTT.

This clone is a singleton in its sample. This chain joins TRBV18 and TRBJ1-2; TRBD1 aligns across 7 bases. With 3 bases clipped from V and 2 bases from J, the junction kept 6 bases outside the gene matches. This CDR3 has 15 amino acids. CDR1 is KGHSH and CDR2 is LQKENI in the germline V gene. The CDR3 DNA reads TGTGCCAGCTCACCGTCGGGACAGATAAACTATGGCTACACCTTC. Its translation is CASSPSGQINYGYTF.

The chain combines TRBV9 with TRBJ2-3; D might be TRBD2 (5 bases). The CDR3 length is 13 residues. Germline CDR1 reads SGDLS; CDR2 reads YYNGEE. V was clipped by 7 bases and J by 2 bases, with 11 bases between them. As DNA, the CDR3 is TGTGCCAGCGGTAGCGCCTACACAGATACGCAGTATTTT. This translates into CASGSAYTDTQYF.

The V call is TRBV24-1, the J call TRBJ1-5; D might be TRBD1 (6 bases). The length of the CDR3 is 15 residues. The germline V and J ends were trimmed by 9 bases and 0 bases, with 14 bases remaining between them. Germline V gene data show CDR1 as KGHDR and CDR2 as SFDVKD. CDR3 in amino acids: CATSDSEYSNQPQHF. The CDR3 region has the DNA TGTGCCACCTCGGACAGTGAATATAGCAATCAGCCCCAGCATTTT.

This chain links TRBV19 with TRBJ2-7, with 9 bases aligning to TRBD1. The V and J ends lost 3 bases and 2 bases, in that order; junction bases with no gene match: 14. CDR3 length equals 18 residues. Germline CDR1 reads LNHDA; CDR2 reads SQIVND (reference sequence). The CDR3 loop reads CASSMRRNRGQGAYEQYF. In nucleotides, the CDR3 is TGTGCCAGTAGTATGCGTCGTAACAGGGGGCAGGGGGCCTACGAGCAGTACTTC.